The 30 T cell receptor beta chains listed next were all sequenced from one sample in a study of CD8 T cells in Susac syndrome. After extraction with the RNeasy kit, about 0.5 to 1 ug of the RNA was reverse transcribed using random hexamers. TCRdb reprocessed the immunoSEQ multiplex PCR reads with MiXCR, giving one entry per CDR3 protein. The sample yields 150,000 to 200,000 distinct CDR3 sequences, around 95% seen once. Sequenced input: CD4+ T cells from PBMCs. The receptors come from a human donor in good health.

This clonotype was counted only a few times. This rearrangement joins TRBV18 to TRBJ2-3; no definite D call. This CDR3 has 12 amino acids. Germline V gene data show CDR1 as KGHSH and CDR2 as LQKENI. Trimming left V 3 bases short and J 2 bases short, with 3 bases between. CDR3 protein: CASSPYTDTQYF. In nucleotides, the CDR3 is TGTGCCAGCTCACCCTACACAGATACGCAGTATTTT. The whole variable domain, filled in from reference TRBV18 and TRBJ2-3, reads NAGVMQNPRHLVRRRGQEARLRCSPMKGHSHVYWYRQLPEEGLKFMVYLQKENIIDESGMPKERFSAEFPKEGPSILRIQQVVRGDSAAYFCASSPYTDTQYFGPGTRLTVL.

The chain joins TRBV30 to TRBJ2-1; 8 nucleotides align to TRBD2. Germline lookup yields CDR1 GTSNPN and CDR2 SVGIG (reference sequence). The CDR3 sequence is 15 residues long. J lost 4 bases, V lost 5 bases, and 10 bases had no gene match. Here the CDR3 reads CAWDPSSGGYNEQFF. CDR3 coding DNA: TGTGCCTGGGACCCCAGCAGCGGGGGTTACAATGAGCAGTTCTTC.

The rearrangement joins TRBV4-2 to TRBJ2-1; 12 positions match TRBD2. The CDR3 extends over 17 amino acids. V shed 0 bases, J shed 4 bases, and the junction held 4 bases outside the gene matches. Germline V gives CDR1 LGHNA, CDR2 YNFKEQ. CDR3 residues: CASSQDLGLAGYNEQFF. For the CDR3, the DNA is TGTGCCAGCAGCCAAGATCTTGGACTAGCGGGGTACAATGAGCAGTTCTTC.

The V and J genes are TRBV5-1 and TRBJ2-7; D might be TRBD1 (6 bases). The germline V gene has CDR1 SGHRS and CDR2 YFSETQ. The CDR3 covers 14 residues. V was shortened by 4 bases and J by 0 bases, with 11 bases between the two germline ends. The CDR3 bases are TGCGCCAGCAGCCCACTGACAGGCTCCTACGAGCAGTACTTC. Translated: CASSPLTGSYEQYF.

V and J are TRBV25-1 and TRBJ2-1, with D perhaps given as TRBD1 or TRBD2 (5 bases each). Germline values: CDR1 MGHDK, CDR2 SYGVNS. The CDR3 is 15 residues long. V gave up 5 bases and J gave up 6 bases, with 17 bases separating them. CDR3 nucleotides: TGTGCCAGCAGTCCCCCTAAAGGGGACCGCAATGAGCAGTTCTTC. Residues: CASSPPKGDRNEQFF.

This chain uses TRBV12-3 or TRBV12-4 with TRBJ2-1, with TRBD2 as a possible D gene (6 bases). Trimming removed 7 bases from V and 9 bases from J, with 10 bases in between. This CDR3 has 11 residues. The CDR3 bases are TGTGCCAGCACCTTGGGGGGTGAGCAGTTCTTC. Its translation is CASTLGGEQFF.

The chain joins TRBV15 to TRBJ1-4; D is ambiguous. The CDR3 is 14 residues long. The ends were cut back, 1 base at V and 0 bases at J, with 3 bases in the middle. The V gene's germline CDR1 is LNHNV and CDR2 YYDKDF (reference sequence). In nucleotides, the CDR3 is TGTGCCACCAGCAGAGGGGCAACTAATGAAAAACTGTTTTTT. This translates into CATSRGATNEKLFF.

J is TRBJ1-1 and V is TRBV5-4; TRBD1 matches 7 bases. Per the germline V gene, CDR1 is SGHNT and CDR2 is YYREEE (reference sequence). The CDR3 spans 14 residues. With 1 base clipped from V and 2 bases from J, the junction kept 2 bases outside the gene matches. The CDR3: CASSLRQGNTEAFF. DNA of the CDR3: TGTGCCAGCAGCTTGAGACAGGGAAACACTGAAGCTTTCTTT.

The chain uses TRBV20-1 and TRBJ1-5; possible D gene TRBD1, 5 bases. V lost 3 bases and J 7 bases, leaving 13 bases between the germline ends. CDR3 length equals 13 residues. CDR1 and CDR2 from the germline V gene are DFQATT and SNEGSKA (reference sequence). CDR3 nucleotide sequence: TGCAGTGCTAGGCTACCGGGGCTCCAGCCCCAGCATTTT. This codes for CSARLPGLQPQHF.

V usage is TRBV9 and J usage is TRBJ2-1, with D possibly being TRBD2 (5 bases). This CDR3 is 15 amino acids long. Trimming shortened V by 1 base and J by 5 bases, and 13 bases separated the two germline ends. CDR1 is SGDLS and CDR2 is YYNGEE in the germline V gene. The CDR3 loop is CASSVRSGRNNEQFF. DNA for the CDR3: TGTGCCAGCAGCGTAAGAAGCGGACGAAACAATGAGCAGTTCTTC.

This chain joins TRBV4-2 and TRBJ1-1, with 9 bases matching TRBD1. This CDR3 spans 12 amino acids. Germline V gene data show CDR1 as LGHNA and CDR2 as YNFKEQ. J lost 10 bases, V lost 4 bases, and 4 bases had no gene match. CDR3 in DNA: TGTGCCAGCAGCCCTACAGGGGGCCGAGCTTTCTTT. It specifies CASSPTGGRAFF.

This chain links TRBV20-1 with TRBJ2-4; TRBD1 might be the D (7 bases). V shed 3 bases and J shed 1 base, with 13 bases lying between them. Per germline, CDR1 DFQATT and CDR2 SNEGSKA (reference sequence). The CDR3 sequence is 15 residues long. CDR3 protein: CSASRAGGAKNIQYF. The CDR3 nucleotides read TGCAGTGCTAGTCGGGCAGGGGGGGCCAAAAACATTCAGTACTTC.

This rearrangement joins TRBV9 to TRBJ2-3; TRBD1 matches at 9 bases. This CDR3 contains 16 residues. Trimming cost V 3 bases and J 5 bases; bases outside gene matches: 10. Germline-derived CDR1 and CDR2 are SGDLS and YYNGEE. The CDR3, as DNA: TGTGCCAGCAGCGGCACAGGGGGCAGGATCAGAGATACGCAGTATTTT. Protein product: CASSGTGGRIRDTQYF. Complete variable domain (other parts from reference TRBV9 and TRBJ2-3): DSGVTQTPKHLITATGQRVTLRCSPRSGDLSVYWYQQSLDQGLQFLIQYYNGEERAKGNILERFSAQQFPDLHSELNLSSLELGDSALYFCASSGTGGRIRDTQYFGPGTRLTVL.

The CDR3 reads CASRPPGFTGELFF. The CDR3 DNA follows: TGTGCCAGCAGACCCCCGGGGTTTACCGGGGAGCTGTTTTTT. This chain connects TRBV3-1 to TRBJ2-2; D might be TRBD2 (5 bases). Trimming stripped 6 bases from V and 5 bases from J, with 13 bases between. In germline, CDR1 is LGHDT, CDR2 YNNKEL (reference sequence). The CDR3 length is 14 residues.

The rearrangement links TRBV6-2 or TRBV6-3 to TRBJ2-1; no definite D call. Germline assignment: CDR1 MNHEY and CDR2 SVGEGT. The CDR3 is made up of 15 amino acids. The V gene lost 0 bases and the J gene lost 0 bases, with 6 bases spanning the gap. CDR3 amino acids: CASSYSDPSYNEQFF. CDR3 coding DNA: TGTGCCAGCAGTTACTCCGACCCCTCCTACAATGAGCAGTTCTTC.

V is TRBV23-1 and J is TRBJ2-2; D is unresolved. TRBV23-1 is designated an ORF whose function remains uncertain. CDR3 size: 16 residues. With 4 bases removed from V and 2 bases from J, the gap between germline ends came to 14 bases. CDR3 protein: CASSLAAARNTGELFF. CDR3 in DNA: TGCGCCAGCAGTCTGGCGGCGGCCCGTAACACCGGGGAGCTGTTTTTT.

In regard to this clonotype: At one of its ends the junction is not consistent with the germline gene, which may arise from a read error. The chain has TRBV4-3 and TRBJ2-3; 11 nucleotides agree with TRBD2. CDR3 size: 15 residues. Germline values: CDR1 LGHNA, CDR2 YSLEER. The CDR3 region has the DNA TGCGCCAGCAGCGTTACTAGCGGGGGCTCCCATACGCGGTATTTT. This gives the protein CASSVTSGGSHTRYF.

This rearrangement joins TRBV7-2 to TRBJ2-5; TRBD2 matches 7 bases. The junction had 9 bases not matched to a gene; V was cut back by 2 bases and J by 3 bases. The CDR3 length is 16 residues. Per germline, CDR1 SGHTA and CDR2 FQGNSA. The CDR3 here is CASSLTRTRGKETQYF. CDR3 DNA sequence: TGTGCCAGCAGCTTAACGAGGACTAGGGGTAAAGAGACCCAGTACTTC.

The chain has TRBV7-9 and TRBJ2-3, with 10 bases lining up with TRBD2. V gave up 5 bases and J gave up 1 base; unmatched junction bases: 6. The CDR3 covers 16 residues. Germline CDR1 is SEHNR and CDR2 is FQNEAQ (reference sequence). Here the CDR3 DNA reads TGTGCCAGCAGCACGGCCGGGACTAGCGGCACAGATACGCAGTATTTT. Amino acid sequence: CASSTAGTSGTDTQYF.

This clonotype was found once. The genes are TRBV9 and TRBJ2-5; D may be TRBD2 (7 bases). CDR3 size: 15 residues. V lost 0 bases, J lost 5 bases, and 14 bases lay in between. Germline-derived CDR1 and CDR2 are SGDLS and YYNGEE. CDR3 residues: CASSVVGGPAETQYF. Here the CDR3 DNA reads TGTGCCAGCAGCGTAGTCGGGGGGCCCGCGGAGACCCAGTACTTC.

The gene calls are TRBV6-2 or TRBV6-3 and TRBJ2-3; 9 nucleotides agree with TRBD2. The CDR3 runs to 14 residues. Germline lookup yields CDR1 MNHEY and CDR2 SVGEGT. V lost 7 bases to trimming and J lost 5 bases; unmatched junction nucleotides: 7. The CDR3 here is CASKATSGGDTQYF. The CDR3 region has the DNA TGTGCCAGCAAAGCGACTAGCGGCGGAGATACGCAGTATTTT.

J is TRBJ1-5 and V is TRBV3-1, with unresolved D. The V gene lost 1 base and the J gene lost 7 bases, with 5 bases spanning the gap. The V gene's germline CDR1 is LGHDT and CDR2 YNNKEL (reference sequence). CDR3 length equals 12 residues. CDR3 bases: TGTGCCAGCAGCCAAGGTGTCCAGCCCCAGCATTTT. It specifies CASSQGVQPQHF.

In this sample, this clonotype turned up once. This sequence joins TRBV6-2 or TRBV6-3 and TRBJ2-7, with 9 nucleotides matching TRBD2. Germline trimming cut 6 bases from V and 3 bases from J; bases unmatched to any gene: 9. The CDR3 contains 15 residues. Germline CDR1 MNHEY, CDR2 SVGEGT. The CDR3 is CASRPAGTSYYEQYF. The CDR3 DNA follows: TGTGCCAGCAGGCCTGCCGGGACTAGCTACTACGAGCAGTACTTC.

Only one count was recorded for this clonotype. The rearrangement links TRBV5-4 to TRBJ2-3, with TRBD2 identical over 14 bases. After removal of 4 bases from V and 4 bases from J, the junction contained 8 bases not matched to a gene. Germline assignment: CDR1 SGHNT and CDR2 YYREEE (reference sequence). This CDR3 is 17 amino acids long. The CDR3 loop is CASSRLTSGGASDTQYF. The CDR3 nucleotides read TGTGCCAGCAGCCGCCTGACTAGCGGGGGGGCGTCAGATACGCAGTATTTT.

This clonotype was observed a few times. This chain links TRBV5-5 with TRBJ2-1; TRBD2 might be the D (6 bases). CDR3 length: 13 amino acids. Trimming pared 0 bases from V and 8 bases from J, leaving 9 bases between. Germline CDR1 SGHKS, CDR2 YYEKEE (reference sequence). This CDR3 reads CASSLVGGDEQFF. The CDR3 region has the DNA TGTGCCAGCAGCTTGGTTGGAGGGGATGAGCAGTTCTTC.

The genes are TRBV6-5 and TRBJ1-1, with 10 bases matching TRBD1. This CDR3 contains 14 residues. Germline CDR1 MNHEY, CDR2 SVGAGI. Germline trimming cut 2 bases from V and 7 bases from J; bases unmatched to any gene: 4. In DNA form, the CDR3 reads TGTGCCAGCAGTTACGACAGGGGGCAGGTTGAAGCTTTCTTT. Translating it yields CASSYDRGQVEAFF.

The chain uses TRBV7-8 and TRBJ2-3; no reliable D call. The V end lost 3 bases, the J end lost 0 bases, and 10 bases lay between the germline ends. CDR3 length: 15 amino acids. Germline assignment: CDR1 SGHVS and CDR2 FQNEAQ. The CDR3 DNA is TGTGCCAGCAGCTTCGGGCAGATTAGCACAGATACGCAGTATTTT. This gives the protein CASSFGQISTDTQYF.

V usage is TRBV29-1 and J usage is TRBJ2-5, with TRBD2 as a possible D gene (5 bases). The germline V and J ends were trimmed by 4 bases and 1 base, with 13 bases remaining between them. Germline-derived CDR1 and CDR2 are SQVTM and ANQGSEA. The CDR3 spans 14 residues. CDR3 nucleotide sequence: TGCAGCGTTGGCCCCGGAGAGGGCCAAGAGACCCAGTACTTC. This sequence encodes CSVGPGEGQETQYF.

The rearrangement links TRBV15 to TRBJ1-6, with D possibly TRBD1 on 6 matching bases. Germline loops: CDR1 LNHNV, CDR2 YYDKDF (reference sequence). The CDR3 covers 15 residues. Trimming took off 5 bases at V and 9 bases at J, with 17 bases between the two ends. The CDR3 reads CATSEQGIRGSPLHF. CDR3 nucleotides: TGTGCCACCAGCGAACAGGGAATTCGCGGTTCACCCCTCCACTTT.

The rearrangement joins TRBV7-8 to TRBJ2-7, with TRBD1 matching over 9 bases. J lost 5 bases, V lost 1 base, and 3 bases had no gene match. From germline, CDR1 is SGHVS and CDR2 FQNEAQ. This CDR3 contains 14 residues. The CDR3 nucleotides read TGTGCCAGCAGCTTAGTGGACAGGGGTCACGAGCAGTACTTC. Protein product: CASSLVDRGHEQYF.